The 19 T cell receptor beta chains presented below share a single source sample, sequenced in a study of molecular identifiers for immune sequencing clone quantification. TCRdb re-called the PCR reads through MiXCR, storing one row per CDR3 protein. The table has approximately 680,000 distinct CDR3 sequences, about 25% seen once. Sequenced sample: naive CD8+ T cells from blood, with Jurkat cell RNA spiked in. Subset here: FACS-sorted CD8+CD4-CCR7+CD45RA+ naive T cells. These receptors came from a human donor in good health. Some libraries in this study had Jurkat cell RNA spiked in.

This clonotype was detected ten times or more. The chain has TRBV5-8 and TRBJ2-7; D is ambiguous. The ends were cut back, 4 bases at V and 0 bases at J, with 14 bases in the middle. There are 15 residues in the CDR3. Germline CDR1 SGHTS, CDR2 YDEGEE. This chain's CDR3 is CASSQDPNYSYEQYF. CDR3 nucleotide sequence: TGTGCCAGCAGCCAAGACCCAAACTACTCCTACGAGCAGTACTTC.

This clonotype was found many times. The CDR3 nucleotides are TGTGCCAGCAGTGTCAGCCGTATGAACACTGAAGCTTTCTTT. Translating gives CASSVSRMNTEAFF. V gene TRBV6-2 or TRBV6-3 combines with J gene TRBJ1-1, with D unresolved. Trimming removed 5 bases at V and 0 bases at J, with 10 bases between. This CDR3 has 14 amino acids. CDR1 is MNHEY, CDR2 SVGEGT, per germline.

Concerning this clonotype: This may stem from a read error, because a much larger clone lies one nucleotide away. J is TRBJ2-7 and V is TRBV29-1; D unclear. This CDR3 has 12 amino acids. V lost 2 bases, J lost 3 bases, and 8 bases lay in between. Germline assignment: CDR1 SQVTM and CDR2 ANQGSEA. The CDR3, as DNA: TGCAGCGTTGAAAAGAAGGGCTACGAGCAGTACTTC. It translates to CSVEKKGYEQYF.

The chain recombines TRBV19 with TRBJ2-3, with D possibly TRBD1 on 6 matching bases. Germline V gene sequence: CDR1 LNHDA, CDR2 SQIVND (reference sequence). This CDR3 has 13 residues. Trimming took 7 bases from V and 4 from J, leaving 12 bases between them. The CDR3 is CASNQGPADTQYF. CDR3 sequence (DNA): TGTGCCAGTAACCAGGGGCCCGCAGATACGCAGTATTTT.

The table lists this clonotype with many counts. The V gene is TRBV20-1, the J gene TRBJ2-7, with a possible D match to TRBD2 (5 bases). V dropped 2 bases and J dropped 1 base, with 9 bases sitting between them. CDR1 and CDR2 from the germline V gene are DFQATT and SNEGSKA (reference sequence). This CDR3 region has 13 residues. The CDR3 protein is CSARQSGSYEQYF. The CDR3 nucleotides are TGCAGTGCTAGACAGAGCGGTTCCTACGAGCAGTACTTC.

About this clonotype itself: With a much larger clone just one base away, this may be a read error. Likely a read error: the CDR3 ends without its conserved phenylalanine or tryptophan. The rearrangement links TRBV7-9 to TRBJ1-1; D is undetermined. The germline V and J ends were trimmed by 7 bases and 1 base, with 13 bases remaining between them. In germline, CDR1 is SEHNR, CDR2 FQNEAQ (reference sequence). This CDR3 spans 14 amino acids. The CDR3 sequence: CASIAVVRNTEAFS. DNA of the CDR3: TGTGCCAGCATTGCGGTCGTGCGGAACACTGAAGCTTTCTCT.

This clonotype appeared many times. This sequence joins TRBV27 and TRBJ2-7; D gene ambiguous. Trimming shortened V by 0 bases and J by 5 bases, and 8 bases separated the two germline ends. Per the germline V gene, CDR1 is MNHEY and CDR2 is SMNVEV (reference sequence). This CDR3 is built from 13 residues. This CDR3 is CASSLSRQNEQYF. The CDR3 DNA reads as TGTGCCAGCAGTTTATCGCGGCAGAACGAGCAGTACTTC.

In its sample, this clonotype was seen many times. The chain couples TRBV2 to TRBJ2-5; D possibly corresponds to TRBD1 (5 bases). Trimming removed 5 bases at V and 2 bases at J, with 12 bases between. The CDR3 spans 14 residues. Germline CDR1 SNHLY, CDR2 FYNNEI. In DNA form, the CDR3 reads TGTGCCAGCAGTCCAACAGGTGAACAAGAGACCCAGTACTTC. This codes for CASSPTGEQETQYF.

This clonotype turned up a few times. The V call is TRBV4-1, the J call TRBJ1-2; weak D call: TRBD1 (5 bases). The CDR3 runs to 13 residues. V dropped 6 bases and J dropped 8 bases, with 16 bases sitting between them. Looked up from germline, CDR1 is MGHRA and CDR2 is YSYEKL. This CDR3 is CASRQQGRRGYTF. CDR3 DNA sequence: TGCGCCAGCAGACAGCAGGGCAGAAGAGGCTACACCTTC.

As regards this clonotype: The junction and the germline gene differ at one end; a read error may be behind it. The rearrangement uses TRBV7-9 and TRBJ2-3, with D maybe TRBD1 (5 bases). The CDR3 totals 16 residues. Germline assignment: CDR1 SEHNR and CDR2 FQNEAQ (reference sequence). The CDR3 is CASGLGYGAITDTQYF. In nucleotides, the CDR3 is TGTGCCAGCGGCTTGGGCTATGGGGCTATCACAGATACGCAGTATTTT.

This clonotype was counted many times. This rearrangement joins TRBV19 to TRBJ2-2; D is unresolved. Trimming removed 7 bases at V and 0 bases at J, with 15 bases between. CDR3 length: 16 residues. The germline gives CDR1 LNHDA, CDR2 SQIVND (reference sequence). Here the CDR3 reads CASNPWVGSNTGELFF. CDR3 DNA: TGTGCCAGTAATCCTTGGGTGGGCTCGAACACCGGGGAGCTGTTTTTT. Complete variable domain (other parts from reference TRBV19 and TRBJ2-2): DGGITQSPKYLFRKEGQNVTLSCEQNLNHDAMYWYRQDPGQGLRLIYYSQIVNDFQKGDIAEGYSVSREKKESFPLTVTSAQKNPTAFYLCASNPWVGSNTGELFFGEGSRLTVL.

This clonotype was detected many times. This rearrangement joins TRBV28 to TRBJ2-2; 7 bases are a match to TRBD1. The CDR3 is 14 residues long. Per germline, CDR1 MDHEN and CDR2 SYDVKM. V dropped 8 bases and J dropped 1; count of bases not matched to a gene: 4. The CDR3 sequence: CASGGQMNTGELFF. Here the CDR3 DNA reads TGTGCCAGCGGGGGACAGATGAACACCGGGGAGCTGTTTTTT.

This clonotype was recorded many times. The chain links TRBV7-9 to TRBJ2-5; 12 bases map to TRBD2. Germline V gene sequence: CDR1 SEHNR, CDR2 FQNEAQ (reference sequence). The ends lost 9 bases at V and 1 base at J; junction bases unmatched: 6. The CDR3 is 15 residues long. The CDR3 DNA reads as TGTGCCAGTCTACTAGCGGGAGGCCCCCAAGAGACCCAGTACTTC. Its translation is CASLLAGGPQETQYF.

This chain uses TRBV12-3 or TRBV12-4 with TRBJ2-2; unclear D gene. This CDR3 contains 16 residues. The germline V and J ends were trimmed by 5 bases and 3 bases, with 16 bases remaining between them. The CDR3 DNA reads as TGTGCCAGCAGTCCATACCTCGGAATGGACACCGGGGAGCTGTTTTTT. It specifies CASSPYLGMDTGELFF.

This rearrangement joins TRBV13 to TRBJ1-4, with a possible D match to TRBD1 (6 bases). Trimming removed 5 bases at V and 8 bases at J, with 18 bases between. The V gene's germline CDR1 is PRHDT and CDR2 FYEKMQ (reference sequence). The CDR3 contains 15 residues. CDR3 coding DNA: TGTGCCAGCAGCCCCTCCAGGGGAGAAAAGGAAAAACTGTTTTTT. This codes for CASSPSRGEKEKLFF.

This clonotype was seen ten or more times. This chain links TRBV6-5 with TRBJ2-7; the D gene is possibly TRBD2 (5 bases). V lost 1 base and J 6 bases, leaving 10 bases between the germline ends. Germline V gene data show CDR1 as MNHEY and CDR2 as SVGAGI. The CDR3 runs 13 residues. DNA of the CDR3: TGTGCCAGCAGTTACTATCGGAGCGGCGAGCAGTACTTC. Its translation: CASSYYRSGEQYF.

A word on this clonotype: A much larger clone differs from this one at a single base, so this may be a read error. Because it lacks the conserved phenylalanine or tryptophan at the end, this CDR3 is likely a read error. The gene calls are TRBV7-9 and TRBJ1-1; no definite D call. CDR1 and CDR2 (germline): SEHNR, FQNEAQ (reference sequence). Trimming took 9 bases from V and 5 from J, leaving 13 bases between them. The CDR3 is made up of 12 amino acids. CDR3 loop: CASTKAGTEAFS. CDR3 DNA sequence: TGTGCCAGTACCAAGGCTGGAACTGAAGCTTTCTCT.

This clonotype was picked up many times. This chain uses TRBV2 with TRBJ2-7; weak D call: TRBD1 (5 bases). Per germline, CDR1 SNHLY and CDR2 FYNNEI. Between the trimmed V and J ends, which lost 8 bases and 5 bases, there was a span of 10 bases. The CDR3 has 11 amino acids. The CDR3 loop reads CASQGSHEQYF. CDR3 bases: TGTGCCAGCCAGGGTAGCCACGAGCAGTACTTC.

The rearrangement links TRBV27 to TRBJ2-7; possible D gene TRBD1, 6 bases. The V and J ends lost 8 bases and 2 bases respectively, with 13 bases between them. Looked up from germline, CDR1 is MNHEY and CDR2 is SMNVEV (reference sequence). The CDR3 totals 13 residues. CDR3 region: CASGDRSPYEQYF. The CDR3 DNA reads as TGTGCCAGCGGAGACAGGTCCCCCTACGAGCAGTACTTC.